This T cell receptor (beta chain) emerged from a study of CD8+ T cells in alopecia areata. Study overall: A regimen of oral tofacitinib, 5 to 10 mg twice daily, was given to treated patients.

The CDR3 is made up of 15 amino acids. The V and J ends lost 3 bases and 2 bases, in that order; junction bases with no gene match: 6. Germline V gene lookup returns CDR1 SGHTA and CDR2 FQGNSA. This clone has a handful of counts. Sequencing relied on a cDNA template that was reverse transcribed from extracted RNA. Profiled with immunoSEQ multiplex PCR; TCRdb holds only in-frame clones, not every one. The sample contains some 150,000 clones, about 51% of which appear only once. The sample in question was CD8+ T cells sorted from blood, obtained at week 0. The chain carries TRBV7-2 and TRBJ1-2, with 7 bases lining up with TRBD1. The receptor was derived from a human donor with alopecia areata. The CDR3 DNA reads TGTGCCAGCAGCTTGCCAGGGACAGACAACTATGGCTACACCTTC. Protein: CASSLPGTDNYGYTF.